The entry that follows covers one T cell receptor beta chain sequence. These data originate in a study of blood T cell repertoires in COVID-19. The wider study: The analysed material was cDNA or gDNA that came from T cells, B-cell-depleted T cells, or PBMCs.

The assay was immunoSEQ multiplex PCR, and TCRdb's table has in-frame clones only and misses some. The sample shows 200,000 to 250,000 clones, about 87% of them seen only once. Living in 24 US areas, the participants were between roughly 18 and 95 years of age. Donors of Cohort 3 who recovered were those that had two negative PCRs, clearance, or symptom resolution. Trimming removed 1 base at V and 4 bases at J, with 11 bases between. CDR1 and CDR2 (germline): LGHNA, YSLEER. This CDR3 has 14 residues. V is TRBV4-3 and J is TRBJ2-7; TRBD1 might be the D (6 bases). The sequence derives from a woman under 40 who had recovered from COVID-19. Specimen: PBMCs or T cells enriched from blood (not recorded which). The CDR3 DNA reads as TGCGCCAGCAGCCAAGTCACAGGGAGATACGAGCAGTACTTC. This translates into CASSQVTGRYEQYF.